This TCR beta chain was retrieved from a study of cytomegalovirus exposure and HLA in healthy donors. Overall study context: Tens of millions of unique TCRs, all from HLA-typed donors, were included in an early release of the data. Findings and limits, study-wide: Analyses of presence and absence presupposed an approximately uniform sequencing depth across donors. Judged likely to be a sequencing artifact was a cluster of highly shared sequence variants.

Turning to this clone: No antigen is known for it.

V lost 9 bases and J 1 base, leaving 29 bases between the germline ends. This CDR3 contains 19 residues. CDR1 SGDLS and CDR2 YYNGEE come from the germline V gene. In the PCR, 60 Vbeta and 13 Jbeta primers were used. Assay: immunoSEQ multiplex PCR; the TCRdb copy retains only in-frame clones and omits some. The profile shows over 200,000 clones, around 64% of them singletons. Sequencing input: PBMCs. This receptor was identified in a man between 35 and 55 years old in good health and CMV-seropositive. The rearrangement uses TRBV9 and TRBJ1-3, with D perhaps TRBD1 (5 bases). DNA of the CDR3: TGTGCCACCGAGTGGGGCGAAAAGGTCGAGAGAGATTCTGGAAACACCATATATTTT. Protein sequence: CATEWGEKVERDSGNTIYF.